The sequence of this T cell receptor (beta chain) was determined in a study of T-cell reconstitution after alpha-beta-depleted transplantation in children. V shed 2 bases and J shed 4 bases, with 9 bases lying between them. Germline-derived CDR1 and CDR2 are DFQATT and SNEGSKA (reference sequence). The CDR3 covers 12 residues. This clonotype turned up a few times. The authors prepared the TCRbeta library with unique molecular identifiers. TCRdb processed the PCR reads anew with MiXCR; each CDR3 protein has one entry. Seen here are about 600,000 distinct CDR3 sequences, approximately 12% observed once, and the top ten hold over 2%.

Sequencing was performed on PBMCs, mostly from graft donor cells, taken 360 days after TCRalphabeta/CD19-depleted stem cell transplant. The source of this sequence is a male patient aged 10-17 years who had a stem cell transplant for acute myeloid leukemia, so the T cells may come from the graft donor. The J gene is TRBJ2-7, the V gene TRBV20-1; D is uncertain. The CDR3 sequence is CSARILWYEQYF. The CDR3 DNA sequence: TGCAGTGCTAGAATACTGTGGTACGAGCAGTACTTC.